Presented here are 17 T cell receptor beta chains from one specimen sequenced in a study of T cell changes during pregnancy in multiple sclerosis. Generated by immunoSEQ multiplex PCR, the TCRdb table keeps only in-frame clones and is missing some. This table holds about 75,000 clones, about 90% found once. This specimen was peripheral blood, taken in the first trimester of pregnancy. These receptors came from a female donor in good health, enrolled as a control in a pregnancy study.

This chain uses TRBV19 with TRBJ1-1; 7 bases are shared with TRBD1. The germline gives CDR1 LNHDA, CDR2 SQIVND (reference sequence). This CDR3 has 18 residues. J was trimmed by 0 bases and V by 3 bases; bases with no gene match: 13. Written as DNA, the CDR3 is TGTGCCAGTAGTATTGGTGTGGGACAGCCAAACATGAACACTGAAGCTTTCTTT. Its protein is CASSIGVGQPNMNTEAFF. Full variable domain (remainder filled in from reference TRBV19 and TRBJ1-1): DGGITQSPKYLFRKEGQNVTLSCEQNLNHDAMYWYRQDPGQGLRLIYYSQIVNDFQKGDIAEGYSVSREKKESFPLTVTSAQKNPTAFYLCASSIGVGQPNMNTEAFFGQGTRLTVV.

This chain joins TRBV7-8 and TRBJ2-3; TRBD2 aligns across 8 bases. The CDR3 is 21 residues long. V shed 5 bases and J 1 base; nucleotides not matched to a gene: 23. Germline CDR1 and CDR2: SGHVS and FQNEAQ. CDR3 bases: TGTGCCAGCAGCCAGACCCCTAAGGGCCTAGCGGGCCGATGGGGCACAGATACGCAGTATTTT. Protein: CASSQTPKGLAGRWGTDTQYF. Variable domain in full (rest from reference TRBV7-8 and TRBJ2-3): GAGVSQSPRYKVAKRGQDVALRCDPISGHVSLFWYQQALGQGPEFLTYFQNEAQLDKSGLPSDRFFAERPEGSVSTLKIQRTQQEDSAVYLCASSQTPKGLAGRWGTDTQYFGPGTRLTVL.

This chain connects TRBV6-5 to TRBJ1-1; TRBD1 aligns across 10 bases. Per germline, CDR1 MNHEY and CDR2 SVGAGI. The V segment lost 5 bases and the J segment 3 bases; nucleotides outside the gene matches: 6. CDR3 size: 15 residues. The CDR3 loop reads CASSPRGQGDTEAFF. The CDR3 coding sequence is TGTGCCAGCAGTCCTCGCGGACAGGGGGACACTGAAGCTTTCTTT.

The V call is TRBV29-1, the J call TRBJ1-4, with 9 bases matching TRBD1. Germline V gene lookup returns CDR1 SQVTM and CDR2 ANQGSEA. This CDR3 is built from 13 residues. The J segment lost 7 bases and the V segment lost 4 bases, leaving 4 bases of the junction unmatched. CDR3 bases: TGCAGCGTTGTAGGGACAGGGCCTGAAAAACTGTTTTTT. It is translated as CSVVGTGPEKLFF.

This chain joins TRBV27 and TRBJ2-7, with 7 bases fitting TRBD2. Germline loops: CDR1 MNHEY, CDR2 SMNVEV (reference sequence). Trimming removed 0 bases from V and 2 bases from J; junction bases left unmatched: 4. The CDR3 is 15 amino acids. CDR3 sequence (DNA): TGTGCCAGCAGTTTATCGGGGCTAGCGGCCTACGAGCAGTACTTC. Amino acid sequence: CASSLSGLAAYEQYF.

V and J are TRBV15 and TRBJ2-5; possible D gene TRBD1, 8 bases. The CDR3 consists of 15 residues. V lost 3 bases, J lost 4 bases, and 15 bases lay in between. Germline V gene data show CDR1 as LNHNV and CDR2 as YYDKDF (reference sequence). The CDR3 DNA reads TGTGCCACCAGCAGGGGGGGGACAGGTTCAGAGACCCAGTACTTC. This encodes CATSRGGTGSETQYF.

The chain carries TRBV11-2 and TRBJ1-2; 10 nucleotides agree with TRBD1. Losses at the gene ends were 5 bases for V and 2 bases for J; bases not matched to a gene: 8. Germline loops: CDR1 SGHAT, CDR2 FQNNGV. CDR3 size: 16 residues. The CDR3 nucleotides read TGTGCCAGCAGCCTCCTGAGGGACAGGGGAAACTATGGCTACACCTTC. Amino acids: CASSLLRDRGNYGYTF.

This chain uses TRBV6-6 with TRBJ2-2; the D is unclear. In germline, CDR1 is MNHNY, CDR2 SVGAGI (reference sequence). The CDR3 length is 13 residues. The V end was cut by 5 bases, the J end by 5 bases, with 9 bases between. The CDR3 DNA reads as TGTGCCAGCAGTCGCTATCTAACCGGGGAGCTGTTTTTT. Translating gives CASSRYLTGELFF.

J is TRBJ1-6 and V is TRBV27, with 8 bases that match TRBD1. CDR3 length equals 13 residues. With 6 bases clipped from V and 8 bases from J, the junction kept 3 bases outside the gene matches. CDR1 is MNHEY and CDR2 is SMNVEV in the germline V gene (reference sequence). The CDR3 loop reads CASSGQGHSPLHF. CDR3 coding DNA: TGTGCCAGCAGCGGACAGGGCCATTCACCCCTCCACTTT.

The V call is TRBV10-2, the J call TRBJ1-5; 7 bases match TRBD1. V lost 6 bases, J lost 5 bases, and 4 bases stayed unmatched. The germline V gene has CDR1 WSHSY and CDR2 SAAADI. This CDR3 has 13 amino acids. CDR3 loop: CASRDRVDQPQHF. The CDR3 nucleotides are TGCGCCAGCAGAGACAGGGTTGATCAGCCCCAGCATTTT.

The V gene is TRBV4-3, the J gene TRBJ2-2, with 8 bases lining up with TRBD2. Trimming cost V 1 base and J 6 bases; bases outside gene matches: 7. The CDR3 consists of 16 residues. CDR1 is LGHNA, CDR2 YSLEER, per germline. CDR3 sequence (DNA): TGCGCCAGCAGCCAAGTGCTCGGGAGGGCCTCCGGGGAGCTGTTTTTT. Translation gives CASSQVLGRASGELFF.

The J gene is TRBJ1-1, the V gene TRBV7-9, with a tentative D call TRBD1 (5 bases). The CDR3 sequence is 15 residues long. V dropped 0 bases and J dropped 4 bases, with 12 bases sitting between them. CDR1 and CDR2 (germline): SEHNR, FQNEAQ (reference sequence). The CDR3 loop is CASSLAGGAGTEAFF. The CDR3 DNA reads TGTGCCAGCAGCTTAGCGGGGGGTGCGGGCACTGAAGCTTTCTTT.

The V and J genes are TRBV7-2 and TRBJ2-1; TRBD1 is a possible D gene (6 bases). V was pared by 1 base and J by 4 bases, with 17 bases between. The CDR3 has 17 amino acids. Germline CDR1 SGHTA, CDR2 FQGNSA. CDR3 nucleotide sequence: TGTGCCAGCAGCTTAGTGTTCCGGACAGACCCGTACAATGAGCAGTTCTTC. The encoded protein is CASSLVFRTDPYNEQFF.

The V gene is TRBV30, the J gene TRBJ2-7; 7 bases align to TRBD2. The CDR3 totals 15 residues. Germline CDR1 is GTSNPN and CDR2 is SVGIG (reference sequence). Losses at the gene ends were 0 bases for V and 6 bases for J; bases not matched to a gene: 11. The CDR3 DNA reads as TGTGCCTGGAGTGTAGTATCTAGCGGCCGTCGCGAGCAGTACTTC. It is translated as CAWSVVSSGRREQYF.

V and J are TRBV6-6 and TRBJ2-2, with a weak D call TRBD1 (5 bases). The germline V gene encodes CDR1 MNHNY and CDR2 SVGAGI (reference sequence). The CDR3 is 16 residues long. With 1 base removed from V and 0 bases from J, the gap between germline ends came to 9 bases. CDR3 sequence reads: CASSYFQGANTGELFF. CDR3 DNA: TGTGCCAGCAGTTACTTTCAAGGGGCGAACACCGGGGAGCTGTTTTTT.

V gene TRBV27 combines with J gene TRBJ2-7, with D perhaps matching TRBD1 (6 bases). This CDR3 has 14 residues. Germline CDR1 reads MNHEY; CDR2 reads SMNVEV (reference sequence). The V and J ends lost 5 bases and 1 base respectively, with 12 bases between them. CDR3 DNA: TGTGCCAGCAGTCCACTCGGACAGTCCTACGAGCAGTACTTC. It specifies CASSPLGQSYEQYF.

The chain combines TRBV28 with TRBJ2-7, with D possibly matching TRBD2 (6 bases). With 11 bases removed from V and 2 bases from J, the gap between germline ends came to 25 bases. This CDR3 contains 16 residues. From germline, CDR1 is MDHEN and CDR2 SYDVKM. The CDR3 nucleotides are TGTGCCGTTATGGGGGGAGAACAGGACCGACCCTACGAGCAGTACTTC. This sequence encodes CAVMGGEQDRPYEQYF.